The 15 T cell receptor beta chains in this list originate from one sample, sequenced in a study of cytomegalovirus exposure and HLA in healthy donors. Both 60 Vbeta primers and 13 Jbeta primers went into the PCR. Clones were sequenced by immunoSEQ multiplex PCR, and TCRdb holds only the in-frame ones, with some missing. The sample holds 50,000 to 60,000 clones, about 80% seen once. The sample taken for sequencing was PBMCs. The receptors shown here come from a female donor in good health and CMV-seronegative.

The chain combines TRBV19 with TRBJ2-1; 7 bases line up with TRBD1. Germline V lookup: CDR1 LNHDA, CDR2 SQIVND (reference sequence). The CDR3 runs 16 residues. Trimming cost V 6 bases and J 2 bases; bases outside gene matches: 10. The CDR3 coding sequence is TGTGCCAGTAGGGGGAGACAGGGCGAAGCCTACAATGAGCAGTTCTTC. Encoded protein: CASRGRQGEAYNEQFF. The full variable domain, rest sourced from reference TRBV19 and TRBJ2-1, is DGGITQSPKYLFRKEGQNVTLSCEQNLNHDAMYWYRQDPGQGLRLIYYSQIVNDFQKGDIAEGYSVSREKKESFPLTVTSAQKNPTAFYLCASRGRQGEAYNEQFFGPGTRLTVL.

This clone was recorded a few times. This chain connects TRBV7-8 to TRBJ2-7, with D tentatively TRBD1 (6 bases). CDR3 length: 15 residues. Germline-derived CDR1 and CDR2 are SGHVS and FQNEAQ. The V and J ends lost 5 bases and 2 bases respectively, with 16 bases between them. The CDR3 loop is CASSAGQNPTYEQYF. CDR3 DNA: TGTGCCAGCAGCGCAGGACAGAACCCCACCTACGAGCAGTACTTC.

This chain uses TRBV6-1 with TRBJ2-1, with 9 bases aligning to TRBD1. V was clipped by 7 bases and J by 8 bases; unmatched bases: 12. The germline V gene encodes CDR1 MNHNS and CDR2 SASEGT. This CDR3 spans 15 amino acids. This chain's CDR3 is CASNTGQGFGHEQFF. The CDR3 DNA sequence: TGTGCCAGCAACACCGGACAGGGGTTTGGTCATGAGCAGTTCTTC.

The V call is TRBV6-5, the J call TRBJ1-1; weak D call: TRBD1 (6 bases). Trimming stripped 6 bases from V and 2 bases from J, with 16 bases between. The CDR3 covers 15 residues. Germline V CDR1 and CDR2: MNHEY, SVGAGI. The CDR3 spells CASSDTGTTNTEAFF. The CDR3 DNA sequence: TGTGCCAGCAGCGATACCGGGACAACCAACACTGAAGCTTTCTTT.

This clone was recorded a few times. The sample contains more than one DNA sequence encoding this CDR3. The chain couples TRBV6-6 to TRBJ1-5; 9 bases align to TRBD1. CDR1 is MNHNY and CDR2 is SVGAGI in the germline V gene (reference sequence). The J segment lost 4 bases and the V segment lost 6 bases, leaving 1 base of the junction unmatched. The CDR3 loop spans 13 amino acids. CDR3 loop: CASRDRGNQPQHF. The CDR3 region has the DNA TGTGCCAGCAGGGACAGGGGTAATCAGCCCCAGCATTTT.

There are a few counts of this clone. The chain combines TRBV11-2 with TRBJ1-1; D may be TRBD1 (6 bases). Trimming left V 5 bases short and J 0 bases short, with 19 bases between. This CDR3 is built from 17 residues. Germline V CDR1 and CDR2: SGHAT, FQNNGV. CDR3 coding DNA: TGTGCCAGCAGCACACTCGGGACAATAAACATGAACACTGAAGCTTTCTTT. Protein sequence: CASSTLGTINMNTEAFF.

The genes are TRBV7-3 and TRBJ1-1; TRBD1 agrees at 7 bases. This CDR3 contains 15 residues. The V and J ends lost 5 bases and 2 bases, in that order; junction bases with no gene match: 8. Germline V gene data show CDR1 as SGHTA and CDR2 as FQGTGA. CDR3 loop: CASSPVGTANTEAFF. CDR3 nucleotide sequence: TGTGCCAGCAGCCCGGTGGGGACAGCTAACACTGAAGCTTTCTTT.

The J gene is TRBJ2-7, the V gene TRBV5-3; 7 bases match TRBD2. TRBV5-3 is marked as an open reading frame, function uncertain. The CDR3 loop spans 12 amino acids. The CDR3 spells CTGLLPLYEQYF. Here the CDR3 DNA reads TGTACGGGACTACTCCCTTTATACGAGCAGTACTTC.

V and J are TRBV20-1 and TRBJ1-1; a possible D gene is TRBD1 (6 bases). V dropped 7 bases and J dropped 5 bases, with 11 bases sitting between them. The CDR3 is 11 residues long. CDR1 and CDR2 (germline): DFQATT, SNEGSKA (reference sequence). This CDR3 reads CSVLRGTEAFF. The CDR3 nucleotides read TGCAGTGTGTTAAGGGGGACTGAAGCTTTCTTT.

The chain has TRBV5-1 and TRBJ1-2; D may be TRBD1 (5 bases). There are 14 residues in the CDR3. V was cut by 0 bases and J by 3 bases, with 9 bases left in between. Germline V CDR1 and CDR2: SGHRS, YFSETQ. CDR3 amino acids: CASSLDGRDYGYTF. The CDR3 DNA reads TGCGCCAGCAGCTTGGATGGCAGGGACTATGGCTACACCTTC.

This clone was seen a handful of times. The chain uses TRBV4-2 and TRBJ2-5; D is possibly TRBD2 (6 bases). Germline V gene data show CDR1 as LGHNA and CDR2 as YNFKEQ. The CDR3 sequence is 14 residues long. Trimming pared 3 bases from V and 11 bases from J, leaving 19 bases between. CDR3 DNA sequence: TGTGCCAGCAGCCAGTCGGGGGAATCCTGGGAGCAGTACTTC. This encodes CASSQSGESWEQYF.

CDR3 loop: CAWSPSNQPQHF. CDR3 DNA sequence: TGTGCCTGGAGCCCATCCAATCAGCCCCAGCATTTT. The V gene is TRBV30, the J gene TRBJ1-5; D call uncertain. V shed 3 bases and J shed 3 bases, with 6 bases lying between them. The CDR3 runs 12 residues. The germline V gene encodes CDR1 GTSNPN and CDR2 SVGIG (reference sequence). Using reference TRBV30 and TRBJ1-5 for the parts outside the CDR3, the full variable domain is SQTIHQWPATLVQPVGSPLSLECTVEGTSNPNLYWYRQAAGRGLQLLFYSVGIGQISSEVPQNLSASRPQDRQFILSSKKLLLSDSGFYLCAWSPSNQPQHFGDGTRLSIL.

This rearrangement joins TRBV10-3 to TRBJ1-3, with 7 nucleotides matching TRBD1. J gave up 4 bases and V 0 bases, and 0 bases lay outside the gene matches. From germline, CDR1 is ENHRY and CDR2 SYGVKD. The CDR3 is 14 amino acids. CDR3 nucleotide sequence: TGTGCCATCAGTGAGTCGGGACAGGGAAACACCATATATTTT. Protein sequence: CAISESGQGNTIYF.

This clone was detected only a few times. The chain uses TRBV11-3 and TRBJ1-5; maybe TRBD1 (5 bases). This CDR3 has 17 residues. Germline CDR1 is SGHNT and CDR2 is YENEEA. Trimming stripped 5 bases from V and 4 bases from J, with 21 bases between. The CDR3 region has the DNA TGTGCCAGCAGCCTCCTTTCCCGTGGGAGGGGAAATCAGCCCCAGCATTTT. It codes for CASSLLSRGRGNQPQHF.

This clone was picked up a small number of times. The CDR3 nucleotides are TGTGCCAGCAGCCCCACCGACAGGGGTGGGGGTGGCTACACCTTC. Amino acid sequence: CASSPTDRGGGGYTF. V and J are TRBV7-9 and TRBJ1-2, with 8 bases matching TRBD1. Germline CDR1 and CDR2: SEHNR and FQNEAQ (reference sequence). V lost 5 bases, J lost 7 bases, and 12 bases stayed unmatched. The CDR3 is made up of 15 amino acids.